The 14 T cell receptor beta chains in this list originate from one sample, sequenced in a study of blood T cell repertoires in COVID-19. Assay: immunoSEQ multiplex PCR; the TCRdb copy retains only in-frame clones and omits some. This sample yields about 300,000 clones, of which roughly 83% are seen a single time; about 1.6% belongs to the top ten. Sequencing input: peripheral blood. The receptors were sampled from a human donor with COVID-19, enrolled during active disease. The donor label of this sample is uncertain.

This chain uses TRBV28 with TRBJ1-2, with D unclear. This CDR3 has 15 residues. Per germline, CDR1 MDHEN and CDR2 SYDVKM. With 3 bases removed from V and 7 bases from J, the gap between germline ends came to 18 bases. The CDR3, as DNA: TGTGCCAGCAGTTTTCCCGAAACCTACCTAGGTGGCTACACCTTC. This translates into CASSFPETYLGGYTF.

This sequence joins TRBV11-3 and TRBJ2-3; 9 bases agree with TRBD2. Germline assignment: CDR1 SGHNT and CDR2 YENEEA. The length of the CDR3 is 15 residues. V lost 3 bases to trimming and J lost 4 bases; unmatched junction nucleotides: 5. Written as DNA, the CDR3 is TGTGCCAGCAGCTTTCGACTAGCGGAATCAGATACGCAGTATTTT. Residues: CASSFRLAESDTQYF.

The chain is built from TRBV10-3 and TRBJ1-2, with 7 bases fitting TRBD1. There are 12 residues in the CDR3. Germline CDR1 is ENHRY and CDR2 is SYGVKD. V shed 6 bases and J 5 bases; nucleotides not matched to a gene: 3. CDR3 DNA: TGTGCCATCAGCGGGACAGAGTATGGCTACACCTTC. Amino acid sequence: CAISGTEYGYTF.

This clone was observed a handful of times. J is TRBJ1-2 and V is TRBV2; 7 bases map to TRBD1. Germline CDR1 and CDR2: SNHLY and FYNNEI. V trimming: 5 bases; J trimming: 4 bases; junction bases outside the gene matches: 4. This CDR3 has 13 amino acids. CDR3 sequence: CASSKQGTYGYTF. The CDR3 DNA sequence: TGTGCCAGCAGTAAACAGGGGACCTATGGCTACACCTTC.

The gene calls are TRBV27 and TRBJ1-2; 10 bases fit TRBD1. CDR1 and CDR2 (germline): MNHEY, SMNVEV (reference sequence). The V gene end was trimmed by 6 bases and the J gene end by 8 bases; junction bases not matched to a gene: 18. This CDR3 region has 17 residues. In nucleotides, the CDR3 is TGTGCCAGCAGACCCGCCGGGACAGGGGAATATTTTCGGGGCTACACCTTC. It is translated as CASRPAGTGEYFRGYTF.

CDR3 in amino acids: CASSPAGTSGGIGNEQFF. In nucleotides, the CDR3 is TGTGCCAGCAGCCCTGCCGGGACTAGCGGGGGGATCGGCAATGAGCAGTTCTTC. The V and J genes are TRBV9 and TRBJ2-1; 15 nucleotides line up with TRBD2. Germline V gene sequence: CDR1 SGDLS, CDR2 YYNGEE. V gave up 4 bases and J gave up 6 bases; unmatched junction bases: 11. This CDR3 has 18 residues.

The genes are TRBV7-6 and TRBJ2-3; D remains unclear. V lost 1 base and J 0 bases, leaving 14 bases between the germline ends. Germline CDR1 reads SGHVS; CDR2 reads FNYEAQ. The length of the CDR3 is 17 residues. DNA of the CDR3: TGTGCCAGCAGCTTAGTTGGCAGTCCCTCTAGCACAGATACGCAGTATTTT. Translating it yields CASSLVGSPSSTDTQYF.

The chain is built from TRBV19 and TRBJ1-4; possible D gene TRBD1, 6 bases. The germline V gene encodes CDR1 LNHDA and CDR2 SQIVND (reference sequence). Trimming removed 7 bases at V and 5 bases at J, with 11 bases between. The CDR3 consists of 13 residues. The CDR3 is CASNRAENEKLFF. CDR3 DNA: TGTGCCAGTAACAGGGCAGAAAATGAAAAACTGTTTTTT. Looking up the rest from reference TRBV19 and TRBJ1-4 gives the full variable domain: DGGITQSPKYLFRKEGQNVTLSCEQNLNHDAMYWYRQDPGQGLRLIYYSQIVNDFQKGDIAEGYSVSREKKESFPLTVTSAQKNPTAFYLCASNRAENEKLFFGSGTQLSVL.

The CDR3, as DNA: TGTGCCAGCAGTGCGATGAGCTACGAGCAGTACTTC. Residues: CASSAMSYEQYF. V and J are TRBV28 and TRBJ2-7; D uncertain. This CDR3 region has 12 residues. Trimming stripped 5 bases from V and 3 bases from J, with 8 bases between. Germline CDR1 is MDHEN and CDR2 is SYDVKM.

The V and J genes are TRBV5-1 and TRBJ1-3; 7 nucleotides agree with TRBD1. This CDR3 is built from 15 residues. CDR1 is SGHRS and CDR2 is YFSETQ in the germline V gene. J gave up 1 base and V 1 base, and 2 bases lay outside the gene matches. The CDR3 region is CASSLNRGSGNTIYF. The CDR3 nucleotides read TGCGCCAGCAGCTTGAACAGGGGATCTGGAAACACCATATATTTT.

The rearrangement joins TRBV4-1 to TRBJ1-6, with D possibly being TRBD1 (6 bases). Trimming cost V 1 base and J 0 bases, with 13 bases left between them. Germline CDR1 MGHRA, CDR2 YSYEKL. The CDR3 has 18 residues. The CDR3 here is CASSQGGTSSSYNSPLHF. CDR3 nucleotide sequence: TGCGCCAGCAGCCAAGGGGGGACATCGAGCTCCTATAATTCACCCCTCCACTTT.

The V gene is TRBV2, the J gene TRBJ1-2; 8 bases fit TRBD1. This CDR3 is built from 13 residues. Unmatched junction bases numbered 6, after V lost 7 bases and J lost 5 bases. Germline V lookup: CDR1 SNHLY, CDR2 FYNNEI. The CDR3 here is CASKIDRGYGYTF. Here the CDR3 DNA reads TGTGCCAGCAAGATCGACAGGGGTTATGGCTACACCTTC.

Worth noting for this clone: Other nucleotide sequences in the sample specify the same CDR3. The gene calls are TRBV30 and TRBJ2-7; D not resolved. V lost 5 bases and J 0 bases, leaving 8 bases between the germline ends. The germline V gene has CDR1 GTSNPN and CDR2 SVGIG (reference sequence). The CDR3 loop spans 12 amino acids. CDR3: CAWGLSSYEQYF. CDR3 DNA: TGTGCCTGGGGGCTCAGCTCCTACGAGCAGTACTTC.

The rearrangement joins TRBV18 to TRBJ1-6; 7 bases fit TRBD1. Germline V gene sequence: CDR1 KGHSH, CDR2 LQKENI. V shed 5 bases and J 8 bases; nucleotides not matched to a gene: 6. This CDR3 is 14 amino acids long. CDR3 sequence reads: CASSSTGVDSPLHF. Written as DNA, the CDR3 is TGTGCCAGCTCATCAACAGGGGTGGATTCACCCCTCCACTTT. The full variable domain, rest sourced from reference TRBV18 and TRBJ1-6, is NAGVMQNPRHLVRRRGQEARLRCSPMKGHSHVYWYRQLPEEGLKFMVYLQKENIIDESGMPKERFSAEFPKEGPSILRIQQVVRGDSAAYFCASSSTGVDSPLHFGNGTRLTVT.